This note documents a single T cell receptor (beta chain) sequence. Its target is not known. One junction end does not reproduce the germline sequence, and a read error may be involved. Alongside a J-beta primer mix, a sample-barcoded 5' primer served in a second PCR lasting about 7 to 12 cycles. No fewer than 2.5 million CDR3-containing paired-end reads came from each sample. TCRdb processed the 5' RACE reads anew with MiXCR; each CDR3 protein has one entry. The sample lists fewer than 700,000 distinct CDR3 sequences, about 45% occurring once. This sample stems from a study of blood T cells in healthy people across ages. Samples each had at least 6 micrograms of total RNA extracted. Regarding the study as a whole: While age rose, TCR beta diversity per million T cells dropped in a roughly linear way.

Germline-derived CDR1 and CDR2 are SGHTA and FQGNSA. CDR3 length: 14 residues. The J gene is TRBJ2-5, the V gene TRBV7-2; D is ambiguous. The sequencing input was blood. This TCR was recovered from a man of 80 years or more in good health. The CDR3 reads CASSVARSAETQYF. The CDR3 nucleotides are TGTGCCAGCAGCGTAGCCAGGTCCGCGGAGACCCAGTACTTC.